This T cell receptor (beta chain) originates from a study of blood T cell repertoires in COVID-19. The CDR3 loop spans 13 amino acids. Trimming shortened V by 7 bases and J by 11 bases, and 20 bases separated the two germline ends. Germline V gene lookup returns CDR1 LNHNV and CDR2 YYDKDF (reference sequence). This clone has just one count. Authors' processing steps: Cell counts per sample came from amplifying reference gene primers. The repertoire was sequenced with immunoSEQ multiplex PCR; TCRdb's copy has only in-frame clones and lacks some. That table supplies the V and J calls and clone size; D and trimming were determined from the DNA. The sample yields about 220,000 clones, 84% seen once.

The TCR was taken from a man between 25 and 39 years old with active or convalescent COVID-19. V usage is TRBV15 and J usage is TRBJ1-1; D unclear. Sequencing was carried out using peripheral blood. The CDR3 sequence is CATTNWEEGSAFF. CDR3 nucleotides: TGTGCCACCACCAACTGGGAGGAGGGTTCGGCTTTCTTT.